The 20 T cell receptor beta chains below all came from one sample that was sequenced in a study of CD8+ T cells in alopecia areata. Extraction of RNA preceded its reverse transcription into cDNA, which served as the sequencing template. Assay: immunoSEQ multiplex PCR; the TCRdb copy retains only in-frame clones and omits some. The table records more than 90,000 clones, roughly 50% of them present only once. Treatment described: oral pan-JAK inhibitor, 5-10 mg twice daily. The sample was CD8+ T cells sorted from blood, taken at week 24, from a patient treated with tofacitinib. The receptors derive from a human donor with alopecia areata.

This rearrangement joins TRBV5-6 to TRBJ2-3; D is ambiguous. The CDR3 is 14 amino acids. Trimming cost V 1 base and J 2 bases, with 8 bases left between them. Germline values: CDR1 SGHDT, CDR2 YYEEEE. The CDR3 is CASSLFMDTDTQYF. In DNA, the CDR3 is TGTGCCAGCAGCTTGTTTATGGACACAGATACGCAGTATTTT.

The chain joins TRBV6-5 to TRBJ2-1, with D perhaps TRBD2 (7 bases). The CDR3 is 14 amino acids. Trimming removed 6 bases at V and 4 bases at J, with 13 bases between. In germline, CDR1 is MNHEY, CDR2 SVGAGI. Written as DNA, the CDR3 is TGTGCCAGCAGCAATGCGGGGGCATACAATGAGCAGTTCTTC. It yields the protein CASSNAGAYNEQFF.

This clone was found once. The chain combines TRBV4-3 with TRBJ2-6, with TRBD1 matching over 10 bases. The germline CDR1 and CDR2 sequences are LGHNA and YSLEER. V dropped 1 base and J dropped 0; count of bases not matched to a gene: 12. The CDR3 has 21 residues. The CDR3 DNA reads TGCGCCAGCAGCCAAGGCCCCGGGACAGGGGCGACGCGCTCTGGGGCCAACGTCCTGACTTTC. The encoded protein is CASSQGPGTGATRSGANVLTF.

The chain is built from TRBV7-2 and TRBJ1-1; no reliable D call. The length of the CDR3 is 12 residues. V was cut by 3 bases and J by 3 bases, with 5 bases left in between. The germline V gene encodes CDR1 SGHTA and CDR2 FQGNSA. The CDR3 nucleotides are TGTGCCAGCAGCTTCGGGGACACTGAAGCTTTCTTT. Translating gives CASSFGDTEAFF.

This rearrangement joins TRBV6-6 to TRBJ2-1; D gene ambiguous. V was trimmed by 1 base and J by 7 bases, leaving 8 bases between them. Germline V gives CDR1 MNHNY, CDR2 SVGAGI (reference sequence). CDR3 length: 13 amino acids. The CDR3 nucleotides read TGTGCCAGCAGTTACTTCGCGAGAAATGAGCAGTTCTTC. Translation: CASSYFARNEQFF.

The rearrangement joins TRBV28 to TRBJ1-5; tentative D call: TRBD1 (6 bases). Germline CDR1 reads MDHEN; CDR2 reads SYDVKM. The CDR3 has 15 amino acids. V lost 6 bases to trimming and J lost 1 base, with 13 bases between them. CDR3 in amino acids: CASRVQGKSNQPQHF. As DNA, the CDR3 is TGTGCCAGCAGGGTGCAGGGGAAGAGCAATCAGCCCCAGCATTTT. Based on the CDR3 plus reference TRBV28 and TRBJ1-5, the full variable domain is DVKVTQSSRYLVKRTGEKVFLECVQDMDHENMFWYRQDPGLGLRLIYFSYDVKMKEKGDIPEGYSVSREKKERFSLILESASTNQTSMYLCASRVQGKSNQPQHFGDGTRLSIL.

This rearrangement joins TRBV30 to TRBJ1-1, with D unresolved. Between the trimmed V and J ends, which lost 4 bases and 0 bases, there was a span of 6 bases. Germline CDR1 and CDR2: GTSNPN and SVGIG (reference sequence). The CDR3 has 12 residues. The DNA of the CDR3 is TGTGCCTGGACTGTGATGAACACTGAAGCTTTCTTT. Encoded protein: CAWTVMNTEAFF.

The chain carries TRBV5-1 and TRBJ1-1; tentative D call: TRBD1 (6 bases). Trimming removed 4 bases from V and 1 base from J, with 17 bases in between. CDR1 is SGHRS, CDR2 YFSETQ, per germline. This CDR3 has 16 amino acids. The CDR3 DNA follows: TGCGCCAGCAGCATGGCCGGGACACAAGAGAACACTGAAGCTTTCTTT. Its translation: CASSMAGTQENTEAFF.

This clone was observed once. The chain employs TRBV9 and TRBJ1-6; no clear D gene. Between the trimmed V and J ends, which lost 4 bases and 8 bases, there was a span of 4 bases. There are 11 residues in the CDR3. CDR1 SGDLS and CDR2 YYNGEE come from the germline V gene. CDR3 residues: CASSRHSPLHF. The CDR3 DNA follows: TGTGCCAGCAGCCGTCATTCACCCCTCCACTTT.

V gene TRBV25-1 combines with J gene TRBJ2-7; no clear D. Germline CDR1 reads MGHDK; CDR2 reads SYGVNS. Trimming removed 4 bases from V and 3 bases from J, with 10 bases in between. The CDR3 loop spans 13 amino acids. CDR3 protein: CASSVSADYEQYF. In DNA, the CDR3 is TGTGCCAGCAGTGTTTCCGCAGACTACGAGCAGTACTTC.

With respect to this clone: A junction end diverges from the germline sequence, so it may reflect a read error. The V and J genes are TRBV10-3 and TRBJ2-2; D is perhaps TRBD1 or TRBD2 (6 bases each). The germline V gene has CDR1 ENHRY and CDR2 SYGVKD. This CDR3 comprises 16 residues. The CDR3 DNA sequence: TGTGCCAGCAGTTACAGTACTAGCAGGGGATCTGGGGAGCTGTTTTTT. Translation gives CASSYSTSRGSGELFF.

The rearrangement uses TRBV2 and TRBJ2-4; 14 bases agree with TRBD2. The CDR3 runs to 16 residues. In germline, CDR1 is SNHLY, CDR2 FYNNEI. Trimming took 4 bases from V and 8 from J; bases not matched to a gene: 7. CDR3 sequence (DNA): TGTGCCAGCAGTGGACTAGCGGGGGGGCCGGGGGACATTCAGTACTTC. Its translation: CASSGLAGGPGDIQYF.

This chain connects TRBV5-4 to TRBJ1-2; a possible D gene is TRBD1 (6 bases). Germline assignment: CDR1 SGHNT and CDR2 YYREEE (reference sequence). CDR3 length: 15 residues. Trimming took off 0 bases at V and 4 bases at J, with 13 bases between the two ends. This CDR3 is CASSLEPGDVYGYTF. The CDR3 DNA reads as TGTGCCAGCAGCTTGGAGCCAGGGGATGTCTATGGCTACACCTTC.

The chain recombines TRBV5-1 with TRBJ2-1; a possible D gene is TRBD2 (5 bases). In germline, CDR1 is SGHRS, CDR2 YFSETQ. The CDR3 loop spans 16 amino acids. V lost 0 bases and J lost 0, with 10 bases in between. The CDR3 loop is CASSLDRTGSYNEQFF. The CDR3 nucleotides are TGCGCCAGCAGCTTGGACCGGACTGGCTCCTACAATGAGCAGTTCTTC.

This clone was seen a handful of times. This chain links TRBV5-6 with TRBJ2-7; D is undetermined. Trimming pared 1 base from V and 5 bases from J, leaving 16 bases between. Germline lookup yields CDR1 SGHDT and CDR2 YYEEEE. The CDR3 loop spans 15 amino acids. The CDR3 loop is CASSLLSTSPHEQYF. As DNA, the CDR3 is TGTGCCAGCAGCTTGCTGAGCACTTCGCCGCACGAGCAGTACTTC. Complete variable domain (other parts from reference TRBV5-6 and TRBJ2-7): DAGVTQSPTHLIKTRGQQVTLRCSPKSGHDTVSWYQQALGQGPQFIFQYYEEEERQRGNFPDRFSGHQFPNYSSELNVNALLLGDSALYLCASSLLSTSPHEQYFGPGTRLTVT.

CDR3 coding DNA: TGTGCCAGCAGTTCGCGTGCGGGCGGCTATGGCTACACCTTC. Its translation: CASSSRAGGYGYTF. The chain joins TRBV27 to TRBJ1-2, with D unresolved. CDR1 is MNHEY and CDR2 is SMNVEV in the germline V gene (reference sequence). V shed 4 bases and J shed 4 bases, with 13 bases lying between them. The CDR3 runs 14 residues.

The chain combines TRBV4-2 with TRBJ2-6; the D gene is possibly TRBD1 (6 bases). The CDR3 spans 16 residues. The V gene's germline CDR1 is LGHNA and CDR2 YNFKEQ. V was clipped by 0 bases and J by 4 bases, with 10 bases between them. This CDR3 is CASSQEGAAGANVLTF. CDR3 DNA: TGTGCCAGCAGCCAAGAGGGGGCGGCGGGGGCCAACGTCCTGACTTTC.

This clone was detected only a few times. The CDR3 loop reads CASRPTQSGQGREQYF. DNA for the CDR3: TGCGCCAGCAGACCTACGCAGTCGGGACAGGGGCGCGAGCAGTACTTC. The chain is built from TRBV4-1 and TRBJ2-7; 10 bases align to TRBD1. From germline, CDR1 is MGHRA and CDR2 YSYEKL. The CDR3 has 16 residues. Trimming at V came to 6 bases and at J to 6 bases, leaving 14 bases not matched to a gene.

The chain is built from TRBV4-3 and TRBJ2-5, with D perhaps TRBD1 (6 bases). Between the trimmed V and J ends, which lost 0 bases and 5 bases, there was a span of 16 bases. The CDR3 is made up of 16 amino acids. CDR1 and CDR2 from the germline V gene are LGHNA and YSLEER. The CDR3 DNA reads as TGCGCCAGCAGCCAAGACCGAACAGGGTCCGGCGAGACCCAGTACTTC. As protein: CASSQDRTGSGETQYF.

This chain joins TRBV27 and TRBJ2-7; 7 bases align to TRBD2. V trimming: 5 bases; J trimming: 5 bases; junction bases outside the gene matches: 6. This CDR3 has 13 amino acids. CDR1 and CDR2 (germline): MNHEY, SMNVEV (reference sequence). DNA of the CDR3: TGTGCCAGCAGTATACCAGGGAGGGACGAGCAGTACTTC. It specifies CASSIPGRDEQYF.